The 22 T cell receptor beta chains given below trace back to one sample, sequenced in a study of shared clonotypes between healthy human individuals. Sequencing used immunoSEQ multiplex PCR; TCRdb keeps in-frame clones, though not all of them. This sample has roughly 2,000,000 clones, with about 94% found just once. CD45RO negativity and positive selection for CCR7 defined naive CD8 cells, a population that excluded terminally differentiated effector memory CD45RA+ cells. Sequencing was performed on naive CD8+ T cells from PBMCs. These receptors all stem from a man younger than 30 in good health. Some clones in this sample may be carry-over from other donors' samples.

The chain employs TRBV4-1 and TRBJ2-2; D gene ambiguous. Trimming removed 6 bases from V and 1 base from J, with 12 bases in between. This CDR3 has 15 residues. Germline CDR1 reads MGHRA; CDR2 reads YSYEKL. In DNA form, the CDR3 reads TGCGCCAGCAGTCTGACTGCCAAGAACACCGGGGAGCTGTTTTTT. It codes for CASSLTAKNTGELFF.

Here the CDR3 DNA reads TGTGCCAGCAGTGTGGCAGGGGGCACTGAAGCTTTCTTT. It specifies CASSVAGGTEAFF. The chain links TRBV2 to TRBJ1-1, with 7 bases matching TRBD1. Unmatched junction bases numbered 3, after V lost 4 bases and J lost 4 bases. CDR3 size: 13 residues. Germline-derived CDR1 and CDR2 are SNHLY and FYNNEI.

The genes are TRBV28 and TRBJ2-7; D is perhaps TRBD2 (5 bases). Looked up from germline, CDR1 is MDHEN and CDR2 is SYDVKM. This CDR3 comprises 14 residues. The V and J ends lost 7 bases and 1 base respectively, with 14 bases between them. This CDR3 is CASTRSGRSYEQYF. The CDR3 nucleotides are TGTGCCAGCACCCGAAGCGGCAGATCCTACGAGCAGTACTTC. The entire variable domain, with the rest obtained from reference TRBV28 and TRBJ2-7, is as follows: DVKVTQSSRYLVKRTGEKVFLECVQDMDHENMFWYRQDPGLGLRLIYFSYDVKMKEKGDIPEGYSVSREKKERFSLILESASTNQTSMYLCASTRSGRSYEQYFGPGTRLTVT.

The rearrangement uses TRBV6-1 and TRBJ1-5; no reliable D call. V was cut by 7 bases and J by 6 bases, with 13 bases left in between. CDR3 length: 13 residues. Germline V gene sequence: CDR1 MNHNS, CDR2 SASEGT. The CDR3 region has the DNA TGTGCCAGCACTGAGTGGGAGGGTCAGCCCCAGCATTTT. Translated, it gives CASTEWEGQPQHF.

V is TRBV2 and J is TRBJ2-7; 8 bases match TRBD1. Germline trimming cut 4 bases from V and 11 bases from J; bases unmatched to any gene: 7. The germline V gene has CDR1 SNHLY and CDR2 FYNNEI. The CDR3 sequence is 12 residues long. The CDR3: CASSALTGDKYF. The CDR3 DNA sequence: TGTGCCAGCAGTGCCCTGACAGGGGACAAGTACTTC. Full variable domain (remainder filled in from reference TRBV2 and TRBJ2-7): EPEVTQTPSHQVTQMGQEVILRCVPISNHLYFYWYRQILGQKVEFLVSFYNNEISEKSEIFDDQFSVERPDGSNFTLKIRSTKLEDSAMYFCASSALTGDKYFGPGTRLTVT.

The rearrangement links TRBV29-1 to TRBJ2-1, with D perhaps assigned TRBD1 or TRBD2 (5 bases each). Germline V gene data show CDR1 as SQVTM and CDR2 as ANQGSEA. The length of the CDR3 is 14 residues. V was clipped by 2 bases and J by 0 bases, with 8 bases between them. The CDR3 is CSVEPGSSYNEQFF. CDR3 bases: TGCAGCGTTGAACCAGGGAGCTCCTACAATGAGCAGTTCTTC.

The J gene is TRBJ2-7, the V gene TRBV6-1; TRBD1 matches at 11 bases. CDR3 length: 15 amino acids. Germline CDR1 reads MNHNS; CDR2 reads SASEGT. V lost 6 bases and J lost 4; bases outside the gene matches: 8. The CDR3 loop is CASSSLGTGGYEQYF. Written as DNA, the CDR3 is TGTGCCAGCAGCAGCCTAGGGACAGGGGGATACGAGCAGTACTTC.

As for this clone: The same CDR3 also results from other DNA sequences found in this sample. This CDR3 reads CASSFPSGYTF. Here the CDR3 DNA reads TGTGCCAGCAGTTTCCCATCAGGCTACACCTTC. The gene calls are TRBV28 and TRBJ1-2; D gene ambiguous. The CDR3 covers 11 residues. V was pared by 3 bases and J by 8 bases, with 7 bases between. Germline V gene lookup returns CDR1 MDHEN and CDR2 SYDVKM.

The chain employs TRBV15 and TRBJ2-2; 8 bases are shared with TRBD2. Germline CDR1 LNHNV, CDR2 YYDKDF (reference sequence). The CDR3 has 14 residues. The junction had 3 bases not matched to a gene; V was cut back by 3 bases and J by 6 bases. CDR3: CATSSGRVAGELFF. CDR3 nucleotides: TGTGCCACCAGCAGCGGGAGGGTAGCCGGGGAGCTGTTTTTT.

The chain recombines TRBV5-1 with TRBJ2-4; D remains ambiguous. The germline V and J ends were trimmed by 2 bases and 0 bases, with 9 bases remaining between them. There are 15 residues in the CDR3. Per the germline V gene, CDR1 is SGHRS and CDR2 is YFSETQ. CDR3 sequence (DNA): TGCGCCAGCAGCTTATCCTACCCAGCCAAAAACATTCAGTACTTC. It encodes CASSLSYPAKNIQYF. Full variable domain (rest looked up from reference TRBV5-1 and TRBJ2-4): KAGVTQTPRYLIKTRGQQVTLSCSPISGHRSVSWYQQTPGQGLQFLFEYFSETQRNKGNFPGRFSGRQFSNSRSEMNVSTLELGDSALYLCASSLSYPAKNIQYFGAGTRLSVL.

As regards this clone: The identical CDR3 is also encoded by other nucleotide sequences in the sample. The chain has TRBV5-1 and TRBJ2-7; D remains unclear. Germline V lookup: CDR1 SGHRS, CDR2 YFSETQ. The length of the CDR3 is 13 residues. Between the trimmed V and J ends, which lost 4 bases and 0 bases, there was a span of 8 bases. CDR3 bases: TGCGCCAGCAGCCCCGGGTCCTCCTACGAGCAGTACTTC. Its protein is CASSPGSSYEQYF.

This sequence joins TRBV27 and TRBJ1-1; a weak D match, TRBD1 (5 bases). Germline CDR1 reads MNHEY; CDR2 reads SMNVEV (reference sequence). The CDR3 consists of 14 residues. Trimming cost V 6 bases and J 8 bases, with 19 bases left between them. The CDR3 region is CASRGPIPTAEAFF. DNA for the CDR3: TGTGCCAGCAGGGGGCCAATTCCCACCGCCGAAGCTTTCTTT.

The V gene is TRBV7-9, the J gene TRBJ1-5, with D perhaps matching TRBD1 (5 bases). Germline CDR1 SEHNR, CDR2 FQNEAQ (reference sequence). This CDR3 contains 16 residues. The V and J ends lost 5 bases and 1 base respectively, with 15 bases between them. In DNA form, the CDR3 reads TGTGCCAGCAGCGCCGGGGGATGGGGGAGCAATCAGCCCCAGCATTTT. Translated: CASSAGGWGSNQPQHF.

About this clone itself: Other DNA sequences in this sample translate to the same CDR3. The chain has TRBV29-1 and TRBJ2-7; D not resolved. The CDR3 totals 10 residues. Germline V gives CDR1 SQVTM, CDR2 ANQGSEA. The germline V and J ends were trimmed by 4 bases and 5 bases, with 6 bases remaining between them. Written as DNA, the CDR3 is TGCAGCGTTGTGGGGAACGAGCAGTACTTC. This sequence encodes CSVVGNEQYF.

The V and J genes are TRBV12-5 and TRBJ2-1; D not certain. CDR1 and CDR2 (germline): LGHNT, FRNRAP. With 3 bases removed from V and 8 bases from J, the gap between germline ends came to 14 bases. This CDR3 contains 14 residues. The CDR3 loop reads CASGLGLVPDEQFF. The CDR3 DNA reads TGTGCTAGTGGTTTAGGCCTCGTCCCCGATGAGCAGTTCTTC.

V gene TRBV7-2 combines with J gene TRBJ2-1; 10 bases match TRBD2. The CDR3 length is 15 residues. Unmatched junction bases numbered 5, after V lost 3 bases and J lost 6 bases. Germline V gene sequence: CDR1 SGHTA, CDR2 FQGNSA. CDR3 amino acids: CASSLSLAGINEQFF. The CDR3 coding sequence is TGTGCCAGCAGCTTGTCACTAGCGGGGATCAATGAGCAGTTCTTC.

The chain has TRBV5-1 and TRBJ2-7; D is ambiguous. The germline gives CDR1 SGHRS, CDR2 YFSETQ. Trimming took off 4 bases at V and 2 bases at J, with 19 bases between the two ends. This CDR3 region has 16 residues. The CDR3 sequence is CASSKGPRTPAYEQYF. CDR3 bases: TGCGCCAGCAGCAAAGGGCCCCGAACGCCAGCCTACGAGCAGTACTTC.

The rearrangement links TRBV30 to TRBJ1-1, with 8 bases aligning to TRBD1. The CDR3 is 13 residues long. V dropped 2 bases and J dropped 3; count of bases not matched to a gene: 2. CDR1 GTSNPN and CDR2 SVGIG come from the germline V gene (reference sequence). The CDR3 is CAWSLQGDTEAFF. As DNA, the CDR3 is TGTGCCTGGAGTTTACAGGGGGACACTGAAGCTTTCTTT.

The chain joins TRBV27 to TRBJ2-1; D is uncertain. This CDR3 region has 16 residues. V was trimmed by 2 bases and J by 3 bases, leaving 14 bases between them. Germline CDR1 and CDR2: MNHEY and SMNVEV (reference sequence). CDR3 residues: CASSLAHPTVYNEQFF. The CDR3 nucleotides are TGTGCCAGCAGTTTAGCCCATCCCACGGTCTACAATGAGCAGTTCTTC.

CDR3 sequence reads: CVLAGGDFDTGELFF. The CDR3 coding sequence is TGCGTCCTAGCGGGAGGGGATTTCGACACCGGGGAGCTGTTTTTT. This chain connects TRBV29-1 to TRBJ2-2, with 12 bases identical to TRBD2. Looked up from germline, CDR1 is SQVTM and CDR2 is ANQGSEA. The CDR3 is 15 amino acids.

This chain links TRBV15 with TRBJ2-7; 10 bases are shared with TRBD1. CDR3 length equals 16 residues. Germline V gives CDR1 LNHNV, CDR2 YYDKDF (reference sequence). V lost 1 base and J lost 6; bases outside the gene matches: 9. CDR3 nucleotides: TGTGCCACCAGCAGAGGGGCAGGACAGGGGGACGGCGAGCAGTACTTC. Translating it yields CATSRGAGQGDGEQYF.

This chain links TRBV19 with TRBJ1-1, with no clear D. V was shortened by 7 bases and J by 11 bases, with 14 bases between the two germline ends. Germline V lookup: CDR1 LNHDA, CDR2 SQIVND (reference sequence). The CDR3 totals 11 residues. The CDR3 region is CASTHWAVAFF. Here the CDR3 DNA reads TGTGCCAGTACCCACTGGGCAGTGGCTTTCTTT.